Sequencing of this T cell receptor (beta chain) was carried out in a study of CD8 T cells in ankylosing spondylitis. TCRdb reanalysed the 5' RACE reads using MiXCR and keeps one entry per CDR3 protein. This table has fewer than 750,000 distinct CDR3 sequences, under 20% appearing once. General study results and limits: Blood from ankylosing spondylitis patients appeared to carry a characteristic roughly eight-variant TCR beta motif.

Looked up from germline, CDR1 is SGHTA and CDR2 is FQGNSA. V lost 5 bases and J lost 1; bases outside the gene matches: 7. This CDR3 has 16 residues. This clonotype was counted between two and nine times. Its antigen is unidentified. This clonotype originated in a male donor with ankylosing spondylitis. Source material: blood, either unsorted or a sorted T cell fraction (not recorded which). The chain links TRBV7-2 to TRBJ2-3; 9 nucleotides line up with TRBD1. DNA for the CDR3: TGTGCCAGCAGCCCCCGGACAGGGGTGGGCACAGATACGCAGTATTTT. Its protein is CASSPRTGVGTDTQYF.